A selection of T cell receptor beta chains follows, all from one sample in a study of regulatory T cells in long-lasting Graves disease. One entry per CDR3 protein results from TCRdb running MiXCR on the multiplex PCR reads. Of 550,000 to 700,000 distinct CDR3 sequences listed, about 15% are singletons. This sample was shared with a second study, whose subject was T cells in Graves' hyperthyroidism and ophthalmopathy.

Sequences were derived from peripheral blood mononuclear cells (PBMCs), sampled at new diagnosis, from a patient treated with antithyroid drugs. All receptors derive from a man in his late teens or twenties with Graves disease. The CDR3 runs from the conserved cysteine through the conserved F or W. A D gene is named only where the DNA matches it firmly. Only part of the rows carry a size: once, few, many, or a class if the clone is expanded.

few TRBJ2-1 13 TRBD1 TRBV20-1 CSAKTGTGIEQFF TGCAGTGCTAAAACCGGGACAGGGATCGAACAGTTCTTC
. TRBJ2-5 13 . TRBV28 CASNRAMRETQYF TGTGCCAGCAACAGGGCGATGCGGGAGACCCAGTACTTC
many TRBJ2-7 13 . TRBV12-3/TRBV12-4 CASTPVIGGEQYF TGTGCCAGCACTCCAGTAATTGGAGGGGAGCAGTACTTC
few TRBJ2-7 14 TRBD2 TRBV19 CASSITSDSYEQYF TGTGCCAGTAGTATTACTAGCGATTCCTACGAGCAGTACTTC
many TRBJ2-7 14 . TRBV2 CASSPGRTNYEQYF TGTGCCAGCAGCCCGGGACGGACGAACTACGAGCAGTACTTC
many TRBJ2-7 15 . TRBV7-6 CASSPQQYSSYEQYF TGTGCCAGCAGCCCTCAACAATATAGCTCCTACGAGCAGTACTTC
many TRBJ2-1 17 TRBD2 TRBV5-1 CASSLALAGVGVNEQFF TGCGCCAGCAGCTTGGCCCTAGCGGGAGTAGGAGTAAATGAGCAGTTCTTC
. TRBJ2-1 14 . TRBV2 CASNLKGPYNEQFF TGTGCCAGCAACCTAAAGGGCCCTTACAATGAGCAGTTCTTC
many TRBJ1-5 17 . TRBV18 CASSPQGILGSNQPQHF TGTGCCAGCTCGCCACAGGGCATCCTAGGGAGCAATCAGCCCCAGCATTTT
many TRBJ2-7 14 TRBD2 TRBV29-1 CSVLGGSIVYEQYF TGCAGCGTTCTTGGCGGGAGCATCGTGTACGAGCAGTACTTC
few TRBJ2-6 18 TRBD1 TRBV6-1 CASSIRTGGSSGANVLTF TGTGCCAGCAGTATTAGGACAGGGGGCAGCTCTGGGGCCAACGTCCTGACTTTC
few TRBJ2-7 15 . TRBV7-9 CASSPFDASSYEQYF TGTGCCAGCAGCCCCTTCGACGCCAGCTCCTACGAGCAGTACTTC
many TRBJ2-3 12 . TRBV19 CASSVSTDTQYF TGTGCCAGCAGTGTCAGCACAGATACGCAGTATTTT
few TRBJ2-7 15 TRBD1 TRBV5-6 CASSLGNYRGYEQYF TGTGCCAGCAGCTTGGGAAACTACAGGGGGTACGAGCAGTACTTC
many TRBJ2-7 12 . TRBV6-2/TRBV6-3 CASSQTGNEQYF TGTGCCAGCAGTCAGACGGGAAACGAGCAGTACTTC
. TRBJ1-4 15 TRBD1 TRBV6-1 CASRWTGTINEKLFF TGTGCCAGCAGATGGACAGGGACGATTAATGAAAAACTGTTTTTT
. TRBJ2-7 15 . TRBV4-2 CASSQGIQYPYEQYF TGTGCCAGCAGCCAAGGAATTCAGTACCCCTACGAGCAGTACTTC
many TRBJ2-1 13 . TRBV2 CASTADQNNEQFF TGTGCCAGCACTGCGGACCAGAACAATGAGCAGTTCTTC
many TRBJ1-1 12 TRBD1 TRBV19 CASRGTGQEAFF TGTGCCAGTCGGGGGACAGGGCAAGAAGCTTTCTTT
few TRBJ2-5 17 TRBD1 TRBV3-1 CASSQSTRNRGRETQYF TGTGCCAGCAGCCAGAGCACAAGGAACAGGGGCCGGGAGACCCAGTACTTC
many TRBJ2-5 15 . TRBV20-1 CSAREGRTLTETQYF TGCAGTGCTAGAGAAGGCCGGACCTTAACGGAGACCCAGTACTTC
few TRBJ2-1 17 TRBD2 TRBV9 CASSASTSGSSYNEQFF TGTGCCAGCAGCGCGTCGACTAGCGGGAGCTCCTACAATGAGCAGTTCTTC
many TRBJ1-1 13 . TRBV18 CASSPRANTEAFF TGTGCCAGCAGCCCCCGGGCGAACACTGAAGCTTTCTTT
few TRBJ1-1 13 . TRBV5-1 CASSSQGTGEAFF TGCGCCAGCAGCTCACAGGGCACAGGGGAAGCTTTCTTT
many TRBJ2-7 16 TRBD2 TRBV27 CASSSRLATHSYEQYF TGTGCCAGCAGTTCTAGACTAGCGACCCACTCCTACGAGCAGTACTTC
. TRBJ2-7 18 TRBD2 TRBV9 CASSAYPGTSGRAYEQYF TGTGCCAGCAGCGCTTACCCGGGGACTAGCGGGAGGGCCTACGAGCAGTACTTC
. TRBJ2-3 16 TRBD1 TRBV6-2/TRBV6-3 CASSYSTGMSTDTQYF TGTGCCAGCAGTTACTCGACAGGGATGAGCACAGATACGCAGTATTTT
many TRBJ1-1 14 . TRBV6-1 CASSVTDGRTEAFF TGTGCCAGCAGTGTCACGGATGGAAGGACTGAAGCTTTCTTT
. TRBJ2-7 14 TRBD2 TRBV27 CASAPAGGQYEQYF TGTGCCAGCGCCCCGGCGGGAGGACAGTACGAGCAGTACTTC
. TRBJ2-3 16 TRBD2 TRBV20-1 CSAGRGLAGIRDTQYF TGCAGTGCTGGACGAGGACTAGCGGGAATAAGAGATACGCAGTATTTT
few TRBJ2-5 14 . TRBV9 CASSVGGPQETQYF TGTGCCAGCAGCGTAGGAGGCCCACAAGAGACCCAGTACTTC
many TRBJ2-3 14 . TRBV27 CASRARASTDTQYF TGTGCCAGCAGAGCCCGGGCTAGCACAGATACGCAGTATTTT
. TRBJ1-5 14 . TRBV19 CASKTDRSNQPQHF TGTGCCAGTAAGACAGACAGGAGCAATCAGCCCCAGCATTTT
many TRBJ1-1 11 . TRBV30 CAWRESGEAFF TGTGCCTGGAGAGAAAGTGGGGAAGCTTTCTTT
many TRBJ2-7 13 . TRBV28 CASSLFLIYEQYF TGTGCCAGCAGTTTATTCCTAATCTACGAGCAGTACTTC
many TRBJ2-6 15 . TRBV12-3/TRBV12-4 CASSFSPSGANVLTF TGTGCCAGCAGTTTTTCCCCCTCTGGGGCCAACGTCCTGACTTTC
few TRBJ2-5 14 . TRBV7-2 CASSLIPRGETQYF TGTGCCAGCAGCTTAATACCAAGGGGAGAGACCCAGTACTTC
few TRBJ2-5 15 . TRBV20-1 CSAEVPGMAGETQYF TGCAGTGCTGAAGTGCCCGGGATGGCGGGAGAGACCCAGTACTTC
many TRBJ2-7 17 TRBD1 TRBV28 CASSSPEAGGSLDEQYF TGTGCCAGCAGTTCTCCCGAAGCAGGGGGCTCTTTGGACGAGCAGTACTTC
many TRBJ2-7 16 . TRBV27 CASSLRGGGPSYEQYF TGTGCCAGCAGTCTCCGCGGAGGGGGCCCATCCTACGAGCAGTACTTC
few TRBJ2-7 14 . TRBV20-1 CSARDRDGSYEQYF TGCAGTGCTAGAGACCGGGACGGCTCCTACGAGCAGTACTTC
many TRBJ2-1 15 . TRBV11-2 CASSLGYGSYNEQFF TGTGCCAGCAGCTTAGGTTATGGCTCCTACAATGAGCAGTTCTTC
few TRBJ2-5 14 TRBD2 TRBV20-1 CSAGLTSGQETQYF TGCAGTGCTGGCCTCACTAGCGGTCAAGAGACCCAGTACTTC
many TRBJ2-7 15 TRBD2 TRBV3-1 CASSRTRTSGTEQYF TGTGCCAGCAGCCGAACGAGGACTAGCGGGACCGAGCAGTACTTC
. TRBJ2-2 15 TRBD1 TRBV6-1 CASKPGTAFTGELFF TGTGCCAGCAAACCCGGGACAGCCTTCACCGGGGAGCTGTTTTTT
many TRBJ2-3 15 TRBD1 TRBV5-1 CASSIPGQSTDTQYF TGCGCCAGCAGCATTCCGGGACAGAGCACAGATACGCAGTATTTT
many TRBJ2-1 12 TRBD2 TRBV6-1 CASSEVGLAGGF TGTGCCAGCAGTGAAGTTGGCCTAGCGGGAGGCTTC
few TRBJ2-7 13 TRBD1 TRBV29-1 CSATGGNSYEQYF TGCAGCGCTACAGGGGGTAACTCCTACGAGCAGTACTTC
many TRBJ2-7 15 TRBD1 TRBV28 CASSFRDRENYEQYF TGTGCCAGCAGTTTCCGGGACAGGGAGAACTACGAGCAGTACTTC
once TRBJ1-4 12 . TRBV28 CASSFQNEKLFF TGTGCCAGCAGTTTCCAAAATGAAAAACTGTTTTTT
few TRBJ1-3 17 . TRBV27 CASSLRAGLYSGNTIYF TGTGCCAGCAGTTTACGGGCAGGGTTGTACTCTGGAAACACCATATATTTT
many TRBJ2-7 14 . TRBV5-1 CASSLAGPNGEQYF TGCGCCAGCAGCTTGGCAGGGCCGAATGGTGAGCAGTACTTC
many TRBJ2-5 15 . TRBV13 CASSLEGRGWETQYF TGTGCCAGCAGCTTAGAGGGTCGCGGTTGGGAGACCCAGTACTTC